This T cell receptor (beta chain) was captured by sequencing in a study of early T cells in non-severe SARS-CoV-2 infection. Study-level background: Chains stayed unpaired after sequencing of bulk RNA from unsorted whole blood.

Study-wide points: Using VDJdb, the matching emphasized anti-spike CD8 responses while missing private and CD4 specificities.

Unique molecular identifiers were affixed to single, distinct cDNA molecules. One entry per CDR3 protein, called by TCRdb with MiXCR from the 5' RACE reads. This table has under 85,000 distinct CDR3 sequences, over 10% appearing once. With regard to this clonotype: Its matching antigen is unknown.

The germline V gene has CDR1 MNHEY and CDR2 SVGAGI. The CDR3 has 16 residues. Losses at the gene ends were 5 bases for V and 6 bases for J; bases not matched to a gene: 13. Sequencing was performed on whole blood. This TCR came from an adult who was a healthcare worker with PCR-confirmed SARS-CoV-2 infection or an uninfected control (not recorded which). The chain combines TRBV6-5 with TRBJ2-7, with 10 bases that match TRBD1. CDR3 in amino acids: CASSLPGQGDYSEQYF. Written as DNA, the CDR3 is TGTGCCAGCAGTCTGCCCGGACAGGGGGATTACTCCGAGCAGTACTTC.